This TCR beta chain comes out of a study of T cells in Graves' hyperthyroidism and ophthalmopathy. Template material for amplifying TCR beta CDR3 regions consisted of RNA transcripts. HTBI primers drove first-round RT-PCR of the TCR CDR3. TCRdb processed the multiplex PCR reads anew with MiXCR; each CDR3 protein has one entry. The repertoire includes around 580,000 distinct CDR3 sequences, around 46% of them detected once, and about 7.8% sits in the top ten. The germline V gene has CDR1 SQVTM and CDR2 ANQGSEA. Losses at the gene ends were 2 bases for V and 4 bases for J; bases not matched to a gene: 9. CDR3 length: 17 residues.

Sequenced sample: peripheral blood or thyroid tissue (not recorded which). The clonotype comes from a woman aged 18-30 years with Graves' hyperthyroidism. The chain is built from TRBV29-1 and TRBJ2-6, with TRBD1 matching over 9 bases. The CDR3 DNA reads as TGCAGCGTTGAACGGGCCGGGACAGGGACGGGGGCCAACGTCCTGACTTTC. It is translated as CSVERAGTGTGANVLTF.